This is a list of T cell receptor beta chains from one sample in a study of cytomegalovirus exposure and HLA in healthy donors. TCRdb's table, derived via immunoSEQ multiplex PCR, lists solely in-frame clones and lacks some. The data show tens of thousands of clones, 63% seen once. Material for sequencing was PBMCs. The receptor source for this set is a woman in her twenties or thirties in good health and CMV-seronegative. Both conserved end residues are part of each CDR3. Each record gives: V gene, clone size, J gene, D gene, CDR3 protein, CDR3 DNA. A D gene is named only where the DNA matches it firmly. Clone size appears in some rows only: once, few, many, or a class for an expanded clone.

TRBV2,-,TRBJ2-2,-,CASPRGSTGELFF,TGTGCCAGCCCGCGGGGAAGCACCGGGGAGCTGTTTTTT
TRBV7-9,-,TRBJ1-1,-,CASSPQGFAEAFF,TGTGCCAGCAGCCCACAGGGTTTTGCTGAAGCTTTCTTT
TRBV5-1,-,TRBJ2-7,TRBD1,CASSLAGGWYEQYF,TGCGCCAGCAGCTTGGCAGGGGGTTGGTACGAGCAGTACTTC
TRBV18,few,TRBJ2-1,TRBD2,CASSPSREGRNEQFF,TGTGCCAGCTCACCATCTAGGGAGGGACGTAATGAGCAGTTCTTC
TRBV5-6,-,TRBJ2-2,-,CASLGRSNTGELFF,TGTGCCAGTCTGGGCCGATCGAACACCGGGGAGCTGTTTTTT
TRBV19,few,TRBJ1-5,TRBD1,CASTRTGGVGQPQHF,TGTGCCAGTACTCGGACAGGGGGCGTCGGTCAGCCCCAGCATTTT
TRBV7-9,-,TRBJ1-4,TRBD1,CASSPHRGIATNEKLFF,TGTGCCAGCAGCCCCCACAGGGGGATCGCAACTAATGAAAAACTGTTTTTT
TRBV19,few,TRBJ1-1,-,CASSLNTEAFF,TGTGCCAGTTCTTTGAACACTGAAGCTTTCTTT
TRBV7-8,few,TRBJ2-7,TRBD1,CASSPRTGGNEQYF,TGTGCCAGCAGCCCTAGGACAGGGGGCAACGAGCAGTACTTC
TRBV6-5,few,TRBJ1-5,TRBD1,CASSRNRGMDQPQHF,TGTGCCAGCAGTCGAAACAGGGGTATGGACCAGCCCCAGCATTTT
TRBV19,few,TRBJ1-1,-,CASTTLVPDTEAFF,TGTGCCAGTACGACATTGGTTCCCGACACTGAAGCTTTCTTT